These 32 T cell receptor beta chains share one sample of origin, sequenced in a study of long-term antiretroviral therapy in people with HIV. Researchers ran immunoSEQ v3.0 at survey level. TCRdb's table, derived via immunoSEQ multiplex PCR, lists solely in-frame clones and lacks some. The sample consists of about 17,000 clones, roughly nine tenths of them appearing once. Sequences were derived from unsorted PBMCs, sampled 0.3 years after starting antiretroviral therapy. The receptors here all came from a man in his fifties or sixties with HIV.

This sequence joins TRBV7-9 and TRBJ2-3, with 9 bases that match TRBD2. CDR3 size: 19 residues. J lost 2 bases, V lost 0 bases, and 12 bases had no gene match. The germline CDR1 and CDR2 sequences are SEHNR and FQNEAQ (reference sequence). The CDR3 protein is CASSLADYWAGGDTDTQYF. The CDR3, as DNA: TGTGCCAGCAGCTTAGCCGACTACTGGGCGGGAGGGGACACAGATACGCAGTATTTT.

The chain is built from TRBV11-2 and TRBJ1-4; D is unclear. V was pared by 5 bases and J by 3 bases, with 16 bases between. The CDR3 is 16 amino acids. From germline, CDR1 is SGHAT and CDR2 FQNNGV. The CDR3 DNA reads TGTGCCAGCAGCCGGAATTTACAAGAGTCTAATGAAAAACTGTTTTTT. Translated, it gives CASSRNLQESNEKLFF.

This chain joins TRBV4-3 and TRBJ2-1, with TRBD1 matching 7 bases. The germline V gene encodes CDR1 LGHNA and CDR2 YSLEER. V lost 0 bases and J lost 3; bases outside the gene matches: 8. The CDR3 runs to 17 residues. The CDR3 here is CASSQDPPTGNYNEQFF. CDR3 in DNA: TGCGCCAGCAGCCAAGATCCCCCGACAGGGAACTACAATGAGCAGTTCTTC.

The chain joins TRBV7-9 to TRBJ1-1; 7 positions match TRBD1. Germline V gives CDR1 SEHNR, CDR2 FQNEAQ (reference sequence). This CDR3 comprises 15 residues. Losses at the gene ends were 5 bases for V and 3 bases for J; bases not matched to a gene: 9. CDR3 in amino acids: CASSQRQGDDTEAFF. The CDR3 DNA reads as TGTGCCAGCAGCCAACGACAGGGAGATGACACTGAAGCTTTCTTT.

CDR3 in DNA: TGTGCCAGCTCACCAGGCAATACAGGGCGCGAGACCCAGTACTTC. It is translated as CASSPGNTGRETQYF. This chain links TRBV18 with TRBJ2-5; TRBD1 might be the D (6 bases). Trimming took 2 bases from V and 5 from J, leaving 15 bases between them. The germline V gene encodes CDR1 KGHSH and CDR2 LQKENI. CDR3 length equals 15 residues.

This clone came up a few times. The V gene is TRBV5-1, the J gene TRBJ2-3, with 9 positions matching TRBD2. The germline gives CDR1 SGHRS, CDR2 YFSETQ. The CDR3 sequence is 18 residues long. V trimming: 1 base; J trimming: 2 bases; junction bases outside the gene matches: 11. CDR3 sequence (DNA): TGCGCCAGCAGCTTGCCTAGCGGGGAACGGTCTACCACAGATACGCAGTATTTT. It specifies CASSLPSGERSTTDTQYF.

This clone has a handful of counts. The chain recombines TRBV7-9 with TRBJ1-6; unclear D gene. Trimming removed 5 bases at V and 8 bases at J, with 10 bases between. This CDR3 is 13 amino acids long. CDR1 is SEHNR and CDR2 is FQNEAQ in the germline V gene (reference sequence). CDR3 residues: CASSIYGDSPLHF. Here the CDR3 DNA reads TGTGCCAGCAGCATCTATGGCGATTCACCCCTCCACTTT.

The gene calls are TRBV5-1 and TRBJ2-7; 14 bases agree with TRBD2. CDR1 and CDR2 (germline): SGHRS, YFSETQ. V was clipped by 1 base and J by 6 bases; unmatched bases: 3. The CDR3 length is 15 residues. CDR3 coding DNA: TGCGCCAGCAGCTTGACGACTAGCGGGGGGGCCGAGCAGTACTTC. Translating it yields CASSLTTSGGAEQYF.

The chain recombines TRBV7-3 with TRBJ2-2; 8 nucleotides align to TRBD1. The germline gives CDR1 SGHTA, CDR2 FQGTGA. The CDR3 has 14 residues. V gave up 5 bases and J gave up 10 bases; unmatched junction bases: 9. In nucleotides, the CDR3 is TGTGCCAGCAGCCTACGACAGGGGCCCACGGAGCTGTTTTTT. This sequence encodes CASSLRQGPTELFF.

The rearrangement links TRBV7-3 to TRBJ2-3; the D is unclear. The CDR3 runs to 14 residues. Looked up from germline, CDR1 is SGHTA and CDR2 is FQGTGA. V lost 4 bases, J lost 8 bases, and 16 bases lay in between. In nucleotides, the CDR3 is TGTGCCAGCAGCTACCGGGCGCCGACTTTTACGCAGTATTTT. This translates into CASSYRAPTFTQYF. Full variable domain (remainder filled in from reference TRBV7-3 and TRBJ2-3): GAGVSQTPSNKVTEKGKYVELRCDPISGHTALYWYRQSLGQGPEFLIYFQGTGAADDSGLPNDRFFAVRPEGSVSTLKIQRTERGDSAVYLCASSYRAPTFTQYFGPGTRLTVL.

J is TRBJ2-1 and V is TRBV2; 8 bases are shared with TRBD2. The CDR3 is 18 amino acids. Trimming removed 1 base from V and 8 bases from J; junction bases left unmatched: 16. Germline loops: CDR1 SNHLY, CDR2 FYNNEI. CDR3: CASSEGEVAGGFIDEQFF. The CDR3 nucleotides are TGTGCCAGCAGTGAAGGGGAGGTGGCGGGAGGTTTTATTGATGAGCAGTTCTTC.

This chain joins TRBV11-2 and TRBJ2-5; TRBD1 agrees at 7 bases. This CDR3 comprises 13 residues. J was trimmed by 5 bases and V by 3 bases; bases with no gene match: 3. CDR1 is SGHAT, CDR2 FQNNGV, per germline. CDR3 loop: CASSFGRGETQYF. The CDR3, as DNA: TGTGCCAGCAGCTTTGGCAGGGGGGAGACCCAGTACTTC.

The chain joins TRBV4-3 to TRBJ2-1, with D perhaps TRBD1 (6 bases). The CDR3 is 19 amino acids. Trimming left V 0 bases short and J 9 bases short, with 27 bases between. In germline, CDR1 is LGHNA, CDR2 YSLEER. The CDR3: CASSQEPFQGTLTSTEQFF. CDR3 DNA: TGCGCCAGCAGCCAAGAGCCATTTCAGGGGACATTAACCTCCACTGAGCAGTTCTTC.

The chain joins TRBV5-1 to TRBJ2-2; D is undetermined. Germline-derived CDR1 and CDR2 are SGHRS and YFSETQ. This CDR3 spans 12 amino acids. Trimming took off 5 bases at V and 2 bases at J, with 4 bases between the two ends. Here the CDR3 DNA reads TGCGCCAGCAGTCTAAACACCGGGGAGCTGTTTTTT. This sequence encodes CASSLNTGELFF.

The chain uses TRBV9 and TRBJ2-7; no definite D call. V was shortened by 0 bases and J by 2 bases, with 15 bases between the two germline ends. The CDR3 covers 16 residues. The V gene's germline CDR1 is SGDLS and CDR2 YYNGEE. CDR3: CASSVGHPKDPYEQYF. For the CDR3, the DNA is TGTGCCAGCAGCGTAGGTCACCCCAAGGACCCCTACGAGCAGTACTTC.

This chain connects TRBV7-6 to TRBJ1-1, with TRBD1 identical over 9 bases. V lost 5 bases and J lost 3; bases outside the gene matches: 4. The CDR3 has 14 amino acids. The germline V gene has CDR1 SGHVS and CDR2 FNYEAQ. DNA for the CDR3: TGTGCCAGCAGCCCGGACAGGGGTGACACTGAAGCTTTCTTT. It specifies CASSPDRGDTEAFF.

The chain couples TRBV5-1 to TRBJ1-5; TRBD1 is a possible D gene (6 bases). V was pared by 4 bases and J by 0 bases, with 11 bases between. The CDR3 length is 15 residues. The germline CDR1 and CDR2 sequences are SGHRS and YFSETQ. The chain's CDR3 is CASSLDSYSNQPQHF. DNA of the CDR3: TGCGCCAGCAGCCTGGACAGTTATAGCAATCAGCCCCAGCATTTT.

V gene TRBV5-4 combines with J gene TRBJ1-1, with TRBD1 identical over 7 bases. Germline V gene data show CDR1 as SGHNT and CDR2 as YYREEE (reference sequence). J gave up 4 bases and V 4 bases, and 7 bases lay outside the gene matches. This CDR3 contains 14 residues. CDR3: CASSDTTGFTEAFF. The CDR3 DNA is TGTGCCAGCAGCGACACGACAGGGTTCACTGAAGCTTTCTTT.

This clone was detected a few times. V usage is TRBV27 and J usage is TRBJ1-5; 7 bases map to TRBD1. The germline V gene has CDR1 MNHEY and CDR2 SMNVEV (reference sequence). V shed 5 bases and J 4 bases; nucleotides not matched to a gene: 5. The CDR3 totals 14 residues. CDR3: CASSIRQGNQPQHF. The CDR3 nucleotides read TGTGCCAGCAGTATCCGACAGGGTAATCAGCCCCAGCATTTT.

The rearrangement links TRBV10-3 to TRBJ2-1, with D hard to call. Trimming cost V 2 bases and J 7 bases, with 12 bases left between them. There are 14 residues in the CDR3. Germline CDR1 reads ENHRY; CDR2 reads SYGVKD. The CDR3: CAISEIGSSNEQFF. The CDR3 DNA reads as TGTGCCATCAGTGAGATCGGTAGTTCTAATGAGCAGTTCTTC.

The chain joins TRBV27 to TRBJ1-2; D is unresolved. The CDR3 has 15 residues. Germline V gives CDR1 MNHEY, CDR2 SMNVEV (reference sequence). V was shortened by 6 bases and J by 7 bases, with 21 bases between the two germline ends. CDR3 DNA: TGTGCCAGCAGGGGCCCCGCGGGGAGAAGGTCTGGCTACACCTTC. It translates to CASRGPAGRRSGYTF.

This sequence joins TRBV5-4 and TRBJ2-3; D may be TRBD2 (5 bases). CDR1 SGHNT and CDR2 YYREEE come from the germline V gene (reference sequence). The CDR3 extends over 15 amino acids. The V and J ends lost 4 bases and 2 bases respectively, with 14 bases between them. The CDR3 spells CASSRPLADTDTQYF. The DNA of the CDR3 is TGTGCCAGCAGCCGGCCCCTAGCCGACACAGATACGCAGTATTTT.

The genes are TRBV7-8 and TRBJ2-7, with TRBD1 matching over 8 bases. This CDR3 comprises 15 residues. Germline V gives CDR1 SGHVS, CDR2 FQNEAQ. The trim removed 5 bases at V and 3 bases at J, leaving 9 bases unmatched. The CDR3 is CASSTPGQGFYEQYF. The CDR3 DNA reads as TGTGCCAGCAGCACTCCCGGACAGGGCTTCTACGAGCAGTACTTC. The full variable domain, rest sourced from reference TRBV7-8 and TRBJ2-7, is GAGVSQSPRYKVAKRGQDVALRCDPISGHVSLFWYQQALGQGPEFLTYFQNEAQLDKSGLPSDRFFAERPEGSVSTLKIQRTQQEDSAVYLCASSTPGQGFYEQYFGPGTRLTVT.

V gene TRBV5-4 combines with J gene TRBJ1-2; no clear D. Germline CDR1 SGHNT, CDR2 YYREEE (reference sequence). V was shortened by 5 bases and J by 2 bases, with 10 bases between the two germline ends. The CDR3 totals 13 residues. The CDR3 bases are TGTGCCAGCAGTTTCGACACGAACTATGGCTACACCTTC. The encoded protein is CASSFDTNYGYTF.

The rearrangement joins TRBV12-5 to TRBJ1-5; D is possibly TRBD1 (5 bases). V lost 4 bases and J lost 2, with 18 bases in between. CDR1 is LGHNT, CDR2 FRNRAP, per germline. The CDR3 is 17 amino acids. CDR3 bases: TGTGCTAGTGGTTCGCCCGGGACCCTACGAGGCAATCAGCCCCAGCATTTT. Translated: CASGSPGTLRGNQPQHF.

V gene TRBV29-1 combines with J gene TRBJ2-3, with 12 nucleotides matching TRBD1. The V and J ends lost 4 bases and 2 bases, in that order; junction bases with no gene match: 4. Germline V lookup: CDR1 SQVTM, CDR2 ANQGSEA. The CDR3 length is 15 residues. The CDR3 loop reads CSVVGTGGSTDTQYF. In DNA form, the CDR3 reads TGCAGCGTTGTCGGGACAGGGGGCTCCACAGATACGCAGTATTTT.

The chain's CDR3 is CASSEQQGYEQYF. CDR3 nucleotide sequence: TGTGCCAGCAGCGAGCAACAGGGCTACGAGCAGTACTTC. The genes are TRBV9 and TRBJ2-7; possible D gene TRBD1, 6 bases. Trimming removed 3 bases from V and 3 bases from J, with 10 bases in between. This CDR3 comprises 13 residues. Per germline, CDR1 SGDLS and CDR2 YYNGEE.

V is TRBV2 and J is TRBJ2-5, with D possibly TRBD2 on 5 matching bases. Per germline, CDR1 SNHLY and CDR2 FYNNEI. Trimming stripped 6 bases from V and 10 bases from J, with 15 bases between. This CDR3 has 12 amino acids. The CDR3 loop reads CASRELVDLQYF. In DNA, the CDR3 is TGTGCCAGCAGGGAACTAGTAGATCTCCAGTACTTC.

The chain carries TRBV7-9 and TRBJ2-1; 11 positions match TRBD1. CDR3 length equals 17 residues. Per the germline V gene, CDR1 is SEHNR and CDR2 is FQNEAQ (reference sequence). The V gene end was trimmed by 6 bases and the J gene end by 3 bases; junction bases not matched to a gene: 10. Here the CDR3 reads CASRRTLGQGGYNEQFF. In DNA, the CDR3 is TGTGCCAGCAGACGAACCCTGGGACAGGGGGGCTACAATGAGCAGTTCTTC.

The J gene is TRBJ1-5, the V gene TRBV9; possible D gene TRBD1, 6 bases. V lost 3 bases and J 5 bases, leaving 15 bases between the germline ends. CDR1 is SGDLS, CDR2 YYNGEE, per germline. This CDR3 has 15 amino acids. The CDR3: CASSAHQGTDQPQHF. For the CDR3, the DNA is TGTGCCAGCAGCGCCCACCAGGGGACTGATCAGCCCCAGCATTTT.

The chain couples TRBV11-2 to TRBJ2-7; D is perhaps TRBD1 (6 bases). Germline CDR1 SGHAT, CDR2 FQNNGV. The V end was cut by 1 base, the J end by 6 bases, with 13 bases between. The CDR3 loop spans 14 amino acids. This CDR3 is CASSLVYGGREQYF. The CDR3 nucleotides are TGTGCCAGCAGCTTAGTGTATGGGGGCCGCGAGCAGTACTTC.

The chain couples TRBV9 to TRBJ2-3; unclear D gene. The ends were cut back, 3 bases at V and 3 bases at J, with 2 bases in the middle. The CDR3 consists of 11 residues. Germline CDR1 is SGDLS and CDR2 is YYNGEE. In DNA form, the CDR3 reads TGTGCCAGCAGCGCTACAGATACGCAGTATTTT. Protein product: CASSATDTQYF. Variable domain in full (rest from reference TRBV9 and TRBJ2-3): DSGVTQTPKHLITATGQRVTLRCSPRSGDLSVYWYQQSLDQGLQFLIQYYNGEERAKGNILERFSAQQFPDLHSELNLSSLELGDSALYFCASSATDTQYFGPGTRLTVL.